This TCR beta chain originates from a study of Graves' ophthalmopathy and Graves' hyperthyroidism. Study observations and caveats: Blood was where most expanded thyroid clonotypes above 0.001 frequency also turned up. Prediction of ophthalmopathy progression reached 70.59% sensitivity and around 75% specificity.

A note on this clonotype: The antigen is undetermined.

The V gene end was trimmed by 1 base and the J gene end by 4 bases; junction bases not matched to a gene: 6. The length of the CDR3 is 15 residues. Researchers took RNA transcripts and amplified TCR beta CDR3 regions from them. RT-PCR in the first round used HTBI primers; a second-round multiplex PCR followed. TCRdb reprocessed the multiplex PCR reads via MiXCR and lists one record per CDR3 protein. The sample lists 680,000 or so distinct CDR3 sequences, 22% occurring once. The chain combines TRBV12-3 or TRBV12-4 with TRBJ1-1; TRBD1 agrees at 7 bases. This clonotype was sampled from a young woman with stable Graves' hyperthyroidism. Some clones in this sample may be carry-over from other donors' samples. Source material: peripheral blood. This CDR3 is CASSLGTGEATEAFF. DNA for the CDR3: TGTGCCAGCAGTTTAGGAACAGGGGAGGCCACTGAAGCTTTCTTT.